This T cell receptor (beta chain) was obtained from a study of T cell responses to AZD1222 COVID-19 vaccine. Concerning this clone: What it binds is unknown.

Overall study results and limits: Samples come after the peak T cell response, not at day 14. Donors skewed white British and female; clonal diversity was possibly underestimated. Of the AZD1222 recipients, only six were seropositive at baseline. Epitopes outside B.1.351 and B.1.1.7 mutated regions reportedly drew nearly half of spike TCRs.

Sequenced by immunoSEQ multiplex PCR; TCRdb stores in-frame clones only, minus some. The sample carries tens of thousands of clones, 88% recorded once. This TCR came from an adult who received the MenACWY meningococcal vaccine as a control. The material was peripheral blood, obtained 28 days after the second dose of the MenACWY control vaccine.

The CDR3: CASSLQGGTHGYTF. In nucleotides, the CDR3 is TGTGCCAGCAGTTTACAGGGGGGAACCCATGGCTACACCTTC. J is TRBJ1-2 and V is TRBV6-6; the match to TRBD1 covers 8 bases. The CDR3 runs 14 residues. The V gene's germline CDR1 is MNHNY and CDR2 SVGAGI (reference sequence). The V and J ends lost 4 bases and 6 bases, in that order; junction bases with no gene match: 7.